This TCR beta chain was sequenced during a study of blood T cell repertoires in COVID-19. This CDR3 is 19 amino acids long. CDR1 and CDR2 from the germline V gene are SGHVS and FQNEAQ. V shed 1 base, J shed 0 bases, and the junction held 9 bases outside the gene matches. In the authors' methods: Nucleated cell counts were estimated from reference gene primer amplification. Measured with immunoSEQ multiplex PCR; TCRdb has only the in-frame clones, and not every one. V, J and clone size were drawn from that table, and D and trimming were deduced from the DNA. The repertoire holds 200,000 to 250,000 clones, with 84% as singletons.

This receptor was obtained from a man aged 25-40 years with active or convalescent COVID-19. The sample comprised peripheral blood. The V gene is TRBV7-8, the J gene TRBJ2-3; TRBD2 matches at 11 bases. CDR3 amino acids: CASSLVTSGETPSTDTQYF. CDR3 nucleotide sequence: TGTGCCAGCAGCTTAGTGACTAGCGGGGAAACCCCTAGCACAGATACGCAGTATTTT.